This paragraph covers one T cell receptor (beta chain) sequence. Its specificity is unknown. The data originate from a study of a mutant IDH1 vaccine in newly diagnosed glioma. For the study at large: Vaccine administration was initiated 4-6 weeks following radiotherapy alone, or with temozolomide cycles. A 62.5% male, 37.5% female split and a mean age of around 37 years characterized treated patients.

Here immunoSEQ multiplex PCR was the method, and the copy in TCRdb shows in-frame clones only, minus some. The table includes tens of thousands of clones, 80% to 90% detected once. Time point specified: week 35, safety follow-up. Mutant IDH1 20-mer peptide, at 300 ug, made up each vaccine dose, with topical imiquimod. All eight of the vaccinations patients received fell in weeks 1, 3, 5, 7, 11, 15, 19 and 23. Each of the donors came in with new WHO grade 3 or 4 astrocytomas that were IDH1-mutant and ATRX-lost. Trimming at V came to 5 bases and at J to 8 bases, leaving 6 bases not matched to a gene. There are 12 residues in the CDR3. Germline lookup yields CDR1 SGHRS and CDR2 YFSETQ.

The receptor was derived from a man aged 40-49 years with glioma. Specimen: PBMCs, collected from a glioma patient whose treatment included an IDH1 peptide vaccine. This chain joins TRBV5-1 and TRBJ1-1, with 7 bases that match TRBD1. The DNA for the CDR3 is TGCGCCAGCAGGGTATTACAGGGGGAAGCTTTCTTT. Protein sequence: CASRVLQGEAFF.